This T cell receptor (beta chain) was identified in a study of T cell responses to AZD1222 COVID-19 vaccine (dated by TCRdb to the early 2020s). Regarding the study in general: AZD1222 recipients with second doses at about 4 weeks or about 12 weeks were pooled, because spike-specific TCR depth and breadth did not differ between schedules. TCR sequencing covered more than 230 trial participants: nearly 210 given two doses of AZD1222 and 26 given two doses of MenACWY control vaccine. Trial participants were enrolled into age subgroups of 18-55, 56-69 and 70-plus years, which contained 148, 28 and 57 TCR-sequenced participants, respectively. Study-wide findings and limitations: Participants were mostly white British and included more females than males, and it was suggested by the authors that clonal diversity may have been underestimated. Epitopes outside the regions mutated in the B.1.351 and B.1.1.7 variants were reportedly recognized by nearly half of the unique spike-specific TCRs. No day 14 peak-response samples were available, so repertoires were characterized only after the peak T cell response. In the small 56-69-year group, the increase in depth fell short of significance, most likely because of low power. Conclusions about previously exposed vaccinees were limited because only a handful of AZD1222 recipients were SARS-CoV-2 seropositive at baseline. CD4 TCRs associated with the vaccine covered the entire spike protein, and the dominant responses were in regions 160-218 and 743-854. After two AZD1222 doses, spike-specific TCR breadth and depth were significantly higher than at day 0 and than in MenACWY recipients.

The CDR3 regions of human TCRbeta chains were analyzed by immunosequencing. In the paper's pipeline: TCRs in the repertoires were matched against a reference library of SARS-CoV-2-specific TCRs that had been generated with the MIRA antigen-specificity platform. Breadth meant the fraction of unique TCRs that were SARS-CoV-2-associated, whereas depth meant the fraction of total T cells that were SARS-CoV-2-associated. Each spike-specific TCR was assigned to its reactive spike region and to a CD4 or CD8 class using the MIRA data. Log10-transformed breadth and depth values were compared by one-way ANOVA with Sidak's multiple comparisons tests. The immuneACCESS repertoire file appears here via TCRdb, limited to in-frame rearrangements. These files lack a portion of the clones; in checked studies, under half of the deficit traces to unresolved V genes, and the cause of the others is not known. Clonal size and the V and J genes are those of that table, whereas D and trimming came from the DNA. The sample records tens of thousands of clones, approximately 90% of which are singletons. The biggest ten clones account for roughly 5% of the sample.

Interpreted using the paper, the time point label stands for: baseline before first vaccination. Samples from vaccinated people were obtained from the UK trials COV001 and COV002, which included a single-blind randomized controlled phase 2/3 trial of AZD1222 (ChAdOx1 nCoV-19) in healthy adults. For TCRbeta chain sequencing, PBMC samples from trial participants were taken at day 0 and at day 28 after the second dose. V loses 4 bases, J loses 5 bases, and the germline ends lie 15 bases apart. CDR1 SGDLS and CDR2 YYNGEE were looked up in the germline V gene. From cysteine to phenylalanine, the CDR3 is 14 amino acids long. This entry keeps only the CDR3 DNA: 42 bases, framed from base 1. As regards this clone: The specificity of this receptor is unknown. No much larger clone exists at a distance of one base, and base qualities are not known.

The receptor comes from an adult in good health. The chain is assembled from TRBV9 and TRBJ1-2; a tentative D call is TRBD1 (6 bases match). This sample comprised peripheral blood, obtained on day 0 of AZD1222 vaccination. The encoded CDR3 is CASSTGTTGYGYTF. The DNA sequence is TGTGCCAGCAGCACCGGGACAACGGGGTATGGCTACACCTTC.